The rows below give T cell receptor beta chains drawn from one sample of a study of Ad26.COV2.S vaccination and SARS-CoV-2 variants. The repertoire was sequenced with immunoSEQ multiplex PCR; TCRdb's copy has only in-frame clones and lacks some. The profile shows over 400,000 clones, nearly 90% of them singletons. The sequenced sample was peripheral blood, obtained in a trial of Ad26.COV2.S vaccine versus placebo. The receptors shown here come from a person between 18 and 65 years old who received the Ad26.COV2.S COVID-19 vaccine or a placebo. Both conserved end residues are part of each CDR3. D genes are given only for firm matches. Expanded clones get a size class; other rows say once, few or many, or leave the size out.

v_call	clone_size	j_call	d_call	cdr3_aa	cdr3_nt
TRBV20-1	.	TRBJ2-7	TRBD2	CSASWVRTRTYEQYF	TGCAGTGCCAGTTGGGTCCGGACTAGAACCTACGAGCAGTACTTC
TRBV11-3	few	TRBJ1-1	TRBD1	CASSATRDRTEAFF	TGTGCCAGCAGCGCTACCCGGGACAGGACTGAAGCTTTCTTT
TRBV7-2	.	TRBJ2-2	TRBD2	CASSLFGLAGGVGELFF	TGTGCCAGCAGCTTATTTGGTCTAGCGGGAGGGGTCGGGGAGCTGTTTTTT
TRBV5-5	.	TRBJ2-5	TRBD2	CASSTPGGAETQYF	TGTGCCAGCAGCACCCCCGGGGGGGCGGAGACCCAGTACTTC
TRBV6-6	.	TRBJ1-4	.	CASRSGAEKLFF	TGTGCCAGCAGGAGTGGGGCTGAAAAACTGTTTTTT
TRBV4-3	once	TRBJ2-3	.	CASSQDRAQWTWTAQYF	TGCGCCAGCAGCCAAGATAGGGCCCAGTGGACATGGACGGCGCAGTATTTT
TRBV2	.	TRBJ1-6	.	CASSETRYSPLHF	TGTGCCAGCAGTGAAACTCGATATTCACCCCTCCACTTT
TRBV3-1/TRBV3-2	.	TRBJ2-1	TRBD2	CASSQDFQAGRDNEQFF	TGTGCCAGCAGCCAAGATTTCCAAGCGGGGCGAGACAATGAGCAGTTCTTC
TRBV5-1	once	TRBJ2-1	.	CASSPGGGGEQFF	TGCGCCAGCAGCCCCGGGGGAGGGGGGGAGCAGTTCTTC
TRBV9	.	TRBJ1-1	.	CASSDRFAYFF	TGTGCCAGCAGCGACAGGTTTGCGTATTTCTTT
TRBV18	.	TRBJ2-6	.	CASSPDQAGANVLTF	TGTGCCAGCTCACCCGACCAGGCTGGGGCCAACGTCCTGACTTTC
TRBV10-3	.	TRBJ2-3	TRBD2	CAISESSLPSGSVTDTQYF	TGTGCCATCAGTGAGTCGAGTCTCCCTAGCGGGAGTGTTACAGATACGCAGTATTTT
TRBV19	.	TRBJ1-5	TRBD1	CASSIAGGGWQPQHF	TGTGCCAGTAGTATAGCAGGGGGTGGGTGGCAGCCCCAGCATTTT
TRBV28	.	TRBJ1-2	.	CASSSRVIRVYYGYTF	TGTGCCAGCAGTTCCCGAGTCATCCGGGTCTACTATGGCTACACCTTC
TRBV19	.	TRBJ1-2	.	CASKSLRPGANYGYTF	TGTGCCAGTAAATCCCTACGGCCGGGAGCTAACTATGGCTACACCTTC
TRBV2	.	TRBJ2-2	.	CASSDPGSDTGELFF	TGTGCCAGCAGTGATCCCGGGAGCGACACCGGGGAGCTGTTTTTT
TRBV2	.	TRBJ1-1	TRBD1	CASRPGDRSSEAFF	TGTGCCAGCCGCCCTGGGGACAGGTCGTCTGAAGCTTTCTTT
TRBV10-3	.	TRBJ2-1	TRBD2	CAISPSAGGYNEQFF	TGTGCCATCAGCCCCTCGGCGGGGGGATACAATGAGCAGTTCTTC
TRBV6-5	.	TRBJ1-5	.	CASSSWGQPQHF	TGTGCCAGCAGTTCCTGGGGACAGCCCCAGCATTTT
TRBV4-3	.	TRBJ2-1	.	CASSQDRGWGLRNEQFF	TGCGCCAGCAGCCAAGATCGCGGTTGGGGGCTCCGTAATGAGCAGTTCTTC
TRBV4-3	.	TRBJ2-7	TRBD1	CASSQEDMTGDEQYF	TGCGCCAGCAGCCAAGAGGACATGACAGGGGACGAGCAGTACTTC
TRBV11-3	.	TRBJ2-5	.	CASSFGGRVGETQYF	TGTGCCAGCAGCTTCGGTGGAAGGGTAGGAGAGACCCAGTACTTC
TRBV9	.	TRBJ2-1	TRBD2	CASSVAPPAGGSVEQFF	TGTGCCAGCAGCGTAGCCCCCCCAGCGGGAGGGTCGGTTGAGCAGTTCTTC
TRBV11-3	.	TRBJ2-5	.	CASSLEWGSQEETQYF	TGTGCCAGCAGCTTAGAATGGGGGAGTCAGGAAGAGACCCAGTACTTC
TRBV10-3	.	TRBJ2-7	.	CAISQTGLEWTYEQYF	TGTGCCATCAGTCAGACAGGCCTAGAGTGGACCTACGAGCAGTACTTC
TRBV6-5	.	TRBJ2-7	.	CASTSPGTPNGQYF	TGTGCCAGCACCTCACCTGGGACACCCAATGGGCAGTACTTC
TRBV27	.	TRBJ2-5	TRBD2	CASSPLARKTQYF	TGTGCCAGCAGTCCACTAGCGAGAAAGACCCAGTACTTC
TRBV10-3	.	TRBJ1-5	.	CAISAVGSNQPQHF	TGTGCCATCAGTGCGGTCGGCAGTAATCAGCCCCAGCATTTT
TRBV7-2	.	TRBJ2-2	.	CASSQAGRELFF	TGTGCCAGCAGCCAAGCCGGGAGGGAGCTGTTTTTT
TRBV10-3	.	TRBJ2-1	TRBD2	CAISEFSETSTNSYNEQFF	TGTGCCATCAGTGAGTTCTCCGAGACTAGCACAAACTCCTACAATGAGCAGTTCTTC
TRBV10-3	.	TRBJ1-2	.	CATQNTDEGYGYTF	TGTGCCACCCAAAACACCGACGAGGGGTATGGCTACACCTTC
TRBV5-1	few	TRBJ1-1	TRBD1	CASSFRQGGILNTEAFF	TGCGCCAGCAGCTTCAGACAGGGAGGCATCCTGAACACTGAAGCTTTCTTT
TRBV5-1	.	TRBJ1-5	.	CASSLFSGLGQPQHF	TGCGCCAGCAGCTTGTTTTCCGGGCTGGGTCAGCCCCAGCATTTT
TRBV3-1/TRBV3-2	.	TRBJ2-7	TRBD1	CASSQMGQGGHEQYF	TGTGCCAGCAGCCAGATGGGACAGGGGGGCCACGAGCAGTACTTC
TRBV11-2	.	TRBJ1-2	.	CASSYGNYGYTF	TGTGCCAGCAGCTATGGCAACTATGGCTACACCTTC
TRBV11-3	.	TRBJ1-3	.	CASRSTNSKGNTIYF	TGTGCCAGCAGGAGTACAAACAGTAAAGGAAACACCATATATTTT
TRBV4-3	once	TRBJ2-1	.	CASSQMRDPDHNEQFF	TGCGCCAGCAGCCAGATGAGGGACCCCGACCACAATGAGCAGTTCTTC
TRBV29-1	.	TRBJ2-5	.	CSVGRSVVETQYF	TGCAGCGTTGGACGGTCTGTGGTAGAGACCCAGTACTTC
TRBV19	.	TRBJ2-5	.	CASSPTRSGETQYF	TGTGCCAGTAGTCCCACCCGAAGTGGGGAGACCCAGTACTTC
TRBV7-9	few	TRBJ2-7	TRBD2	CASSQGLAGRYEQYF	TGTGCCAGCAGCCAGGGACTAGCGGGGAGATACGAGCAGTACTTC
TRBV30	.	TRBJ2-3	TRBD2	CAWSRAGVVTQYF	TGTGCCTGGAGTCGGGCGGGAGTGGTTACGCAGTATTTT
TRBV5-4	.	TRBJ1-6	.	CASSPRRDFISPLHF	TGTGCCAGCAGCCCCCGAAGGGATTTTATTTCACCCCTCCACTTT
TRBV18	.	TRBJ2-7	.	CASSPQFRGEQYF	TGTGCCAGCTCACCCCAATTTCGGGGCGAGCAGTACTTC
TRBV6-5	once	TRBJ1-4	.	CASIRSPATNEKLFF	TGTGCCAGCATTCGGTCCCCGGCAACTAATGAAAAACTGTTTTTT
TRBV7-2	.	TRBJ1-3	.	CASSENRGNTIYF	TGTGCCAGCAGCGAGAATCGGGGAAACACCATATATTTT
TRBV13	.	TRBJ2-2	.	CASRYTGTNTGELFF	TGTGCCAGCAGGTATACAGGGACGAACACCGGGGAGCTGTTTTTT
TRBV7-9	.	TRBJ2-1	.	CASSHTIKQEGKLAEQFF	TGTGCCAGCAGCCATACGATTAAACAGGAGGGTAAGCTTGCTGAGCAGTTCTTC
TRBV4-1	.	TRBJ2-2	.	CASSYGHPKPGELFF	TGCGCCAGCAGTTACGGACATCCCAAGCCCGGGGAGCTGTTTTTT
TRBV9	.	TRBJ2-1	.	CASSVGGVNNEQFF	TGTGCCAGCAGCGTGGGGGGAGTAAACAATGAGCAGTTCTTC
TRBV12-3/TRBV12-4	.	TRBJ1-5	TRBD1	CASTKDRGQPQHF	TGTGCCAGCACCAAGGACAGGGGCCAGCCCCAGCATTTT